The sequence of this TCR beta chain was determined in a study of blood T cell repertoires in COVID-19. Per germline, CDR1 LNHDA and CDR2 SQIVND (reference sequence). Trimming stripped 6 bases from V and 12 bases from J, with 18 bases between. CDR3 length: 13 amino acids. This table comes from immunoSEQ multiplex PCR, and its TCRdb copy is limited to in-frame clones, with some not included. Found here are tens of thousands of clones, 85% of them singletons; the top ten hold over 35%. The gene calls are TRBV19 and TRBJ2-4; perhaps TRBD2 as D (6 bases). The TCR comes from an older man with acute or convalescent COVID-19. Sample: peripheral blood. The CDR3 DNA sequence: TGTGCCAGTAGCCGTAGCGGCGTCTTCCCTCAGTACTTC. It translates to CASSRSGVFPQYF. The full variable domain, completed using reference TRBV19 and TRBJ2-4, is DGGITQSPKYLFRKEGQNVTLSCEQNLNHDAMYWYRQDPGQGLRLIYYSQIVNDFQKGDIAEGYSVSREKKESFPLTVTSAQKNPTAFYLCASSRSGVFPQYFGAGTRLSVL.